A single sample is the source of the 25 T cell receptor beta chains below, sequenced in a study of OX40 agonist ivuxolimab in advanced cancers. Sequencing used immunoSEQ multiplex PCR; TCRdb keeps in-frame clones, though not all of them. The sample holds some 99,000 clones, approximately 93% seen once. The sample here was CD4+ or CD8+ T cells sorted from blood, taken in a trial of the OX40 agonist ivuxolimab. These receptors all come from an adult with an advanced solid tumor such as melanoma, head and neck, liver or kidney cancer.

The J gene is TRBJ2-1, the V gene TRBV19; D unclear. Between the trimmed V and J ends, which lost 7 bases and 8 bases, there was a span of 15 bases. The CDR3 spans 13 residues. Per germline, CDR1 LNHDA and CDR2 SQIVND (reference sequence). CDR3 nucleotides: TGTGCCAGTACCCTAAGGAATATGGATGAGCAGTTCTTC. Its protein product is CASTLRNMDEQFF.

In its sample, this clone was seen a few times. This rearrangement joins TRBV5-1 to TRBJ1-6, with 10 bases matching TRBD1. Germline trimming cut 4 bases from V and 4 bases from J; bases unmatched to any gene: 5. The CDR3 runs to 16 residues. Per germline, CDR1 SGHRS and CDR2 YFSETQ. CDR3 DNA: TGCGCCAGCAGCGGGACAGGGGCTCAGTATAATTCACCCCTCCACTTT. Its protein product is CASSGTGAQYNSPLHF.

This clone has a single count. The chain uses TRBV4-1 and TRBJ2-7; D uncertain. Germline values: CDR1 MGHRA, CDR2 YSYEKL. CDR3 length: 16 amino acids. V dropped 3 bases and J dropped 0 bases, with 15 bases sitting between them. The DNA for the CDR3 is TGCGCCAGCAGCCATGGAATCCGACTCTCCTCCTACGAGCAGTACTTC. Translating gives CASSHGIRLSSYEQYF.

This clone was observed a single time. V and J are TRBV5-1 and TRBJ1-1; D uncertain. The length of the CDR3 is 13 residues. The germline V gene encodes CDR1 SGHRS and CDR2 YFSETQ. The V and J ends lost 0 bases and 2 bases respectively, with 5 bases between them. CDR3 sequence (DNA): TGCGCCAGCAGCTTGGCGGTAAACACTGAAGCTTTCTTT. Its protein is CASSLAVNTEAFF. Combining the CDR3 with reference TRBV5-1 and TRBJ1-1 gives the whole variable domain KAGVTQTPRYLIKTRGQQVTLSCSPISGHRSVSWYQQTPGQGLQFLFEYFSETQRNKGNFPGRFSGRQFSNSRSEMNVSTLELGDSALYLCASSLAVNTEAFFGQGTRLTVV.

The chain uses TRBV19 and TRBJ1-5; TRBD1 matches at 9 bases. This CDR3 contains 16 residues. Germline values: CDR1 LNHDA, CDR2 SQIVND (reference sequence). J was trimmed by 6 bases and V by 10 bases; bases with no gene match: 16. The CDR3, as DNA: TGTGCCACCTCTGGGAGGGACAGGGTGAGGGGTCAGCCCCAGCATTTT. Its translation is CATSGRDRVRGQPQHF.

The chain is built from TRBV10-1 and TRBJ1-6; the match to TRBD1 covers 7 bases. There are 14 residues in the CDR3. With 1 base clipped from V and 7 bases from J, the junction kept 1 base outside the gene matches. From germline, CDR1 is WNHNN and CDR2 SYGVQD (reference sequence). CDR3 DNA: TGCGCCAGCAGTGAGTTACAGGGGAATTCACCCCTCCACTTT. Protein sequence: CASSELQGNSPLHF.

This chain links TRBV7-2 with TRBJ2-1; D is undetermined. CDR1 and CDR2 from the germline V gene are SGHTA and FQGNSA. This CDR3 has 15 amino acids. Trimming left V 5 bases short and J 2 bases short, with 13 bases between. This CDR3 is CASSTRTGPYNEQFF. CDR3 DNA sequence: TGTGCCAGCAGCACCCGGACGGGTCCCTACAATGAGCAGTTCTTC.

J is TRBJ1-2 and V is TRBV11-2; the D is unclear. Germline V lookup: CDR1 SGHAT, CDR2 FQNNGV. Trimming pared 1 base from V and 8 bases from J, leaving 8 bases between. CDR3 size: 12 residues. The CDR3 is CASSLGRSGYTF. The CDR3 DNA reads TGTGCCAGCAGCTTAGGGAGGAGCGGCTACACCTTC.

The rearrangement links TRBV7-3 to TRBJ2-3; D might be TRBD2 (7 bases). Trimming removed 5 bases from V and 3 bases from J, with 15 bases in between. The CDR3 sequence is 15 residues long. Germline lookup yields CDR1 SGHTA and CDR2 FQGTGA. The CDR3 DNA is TGTGCCAGCAGCCTACAGGGAGCGGGAACAGATACGCAGTATTTT. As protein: CASSLQGAGTDTQYF.

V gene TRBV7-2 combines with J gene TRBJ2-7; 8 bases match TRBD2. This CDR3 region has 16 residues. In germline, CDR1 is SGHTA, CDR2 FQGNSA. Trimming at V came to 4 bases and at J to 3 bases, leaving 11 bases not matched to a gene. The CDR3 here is CASSSRGGGTGYEQYF. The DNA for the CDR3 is TGTGCCAGCAGCTCCCGGGGGGGAGGGACGGGCTACGAGCAGTACTTC.

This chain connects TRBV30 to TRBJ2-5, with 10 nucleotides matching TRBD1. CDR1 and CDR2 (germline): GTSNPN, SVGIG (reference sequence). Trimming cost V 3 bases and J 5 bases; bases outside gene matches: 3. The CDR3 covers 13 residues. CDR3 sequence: CAWRGQGLETQYF. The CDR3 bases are TGTGCCTGGAGGGGACAGGGGTTGGAGACCCAGTACTTC.

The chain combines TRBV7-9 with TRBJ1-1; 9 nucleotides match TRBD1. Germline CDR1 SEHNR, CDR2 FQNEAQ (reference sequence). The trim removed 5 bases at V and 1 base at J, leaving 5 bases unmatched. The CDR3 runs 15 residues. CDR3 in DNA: TGTGCCAGCAGCACCGGGACAGGGTGGAACACTGAAGCTTTCTTT. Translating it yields CASSTGTGWNTEAFF. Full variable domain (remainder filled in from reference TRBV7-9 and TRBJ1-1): DTGVSQNPRHKITKRGQNVTFRCDPISEHNRLYWYRQTLGQGPEFLTYFQNEAQLEKSRLLSDRFSAERPKGSFSTLEIQRTEQGDSAMYLCASSTGTGWNTEAFFGQGTRLTVV.

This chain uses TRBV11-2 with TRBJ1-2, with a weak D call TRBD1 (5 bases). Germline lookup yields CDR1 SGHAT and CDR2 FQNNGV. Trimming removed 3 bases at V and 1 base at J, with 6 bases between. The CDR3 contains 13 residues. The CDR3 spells CASSFDSNYGYTF. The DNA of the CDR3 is TGTGCCAGCAGCTTCGACAGTAACTATGGCTACACCTTC. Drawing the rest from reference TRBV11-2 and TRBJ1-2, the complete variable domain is EAGVAQSPRYKIIEKRQSVAFWCNPISGHATLYWYQQILGQGPKLLIQFQNNGVVDDSQLPKDRFSAERLKGVDSTLKIQPAKLEDSAVYLCASSFDSNYGYTFGSGTRLTVV.

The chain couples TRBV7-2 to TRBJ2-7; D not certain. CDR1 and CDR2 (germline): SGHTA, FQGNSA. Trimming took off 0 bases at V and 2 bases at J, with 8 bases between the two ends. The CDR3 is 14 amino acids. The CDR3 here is CASSLARRTYEQYF. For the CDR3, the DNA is TGTGCCAGCAGCTTAGCTAGGAGAACCTACGAGCAGTACTTC.

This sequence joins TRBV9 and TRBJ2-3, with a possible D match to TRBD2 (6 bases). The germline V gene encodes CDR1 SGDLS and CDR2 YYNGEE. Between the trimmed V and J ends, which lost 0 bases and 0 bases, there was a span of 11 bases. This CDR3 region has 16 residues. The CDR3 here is CASSVGAGPSTDTQYF. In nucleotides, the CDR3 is TGTGCCAGCAGCGTAGGGGCGGGACCTAGCACAGATACGCAGTATTTT.

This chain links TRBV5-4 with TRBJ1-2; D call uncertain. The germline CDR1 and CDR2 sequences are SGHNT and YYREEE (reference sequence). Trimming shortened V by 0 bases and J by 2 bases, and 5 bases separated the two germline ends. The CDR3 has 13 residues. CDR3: CASSLAANYGYTF. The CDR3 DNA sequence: TGTGCCAGCAGCTTGGCCGCCAACTATGGCTACACCTTC.

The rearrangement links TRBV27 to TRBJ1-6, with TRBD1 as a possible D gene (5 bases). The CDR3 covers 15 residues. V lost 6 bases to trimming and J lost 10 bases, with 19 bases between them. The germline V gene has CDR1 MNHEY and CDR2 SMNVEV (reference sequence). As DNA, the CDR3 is TGTGCCAGCAGCCCTAGCCGATGGGGCATCTCACCCCTCCACTTT. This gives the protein CASSPSRWGISPLHF.

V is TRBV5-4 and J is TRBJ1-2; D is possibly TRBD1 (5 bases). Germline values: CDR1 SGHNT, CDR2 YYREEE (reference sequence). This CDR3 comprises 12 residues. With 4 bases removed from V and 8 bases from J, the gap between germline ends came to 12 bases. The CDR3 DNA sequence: TGTGCCAGCAGCCCACCAGGGTCCGGCTACACCTTC. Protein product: CASSPPGSGYTF.

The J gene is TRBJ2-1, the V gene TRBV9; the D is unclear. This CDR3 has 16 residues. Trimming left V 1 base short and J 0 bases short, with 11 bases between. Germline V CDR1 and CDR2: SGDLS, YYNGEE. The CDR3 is CASSVIPRSSYNEQFF. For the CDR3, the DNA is TGTGCCAGCAGCGTAATTCCCCGAAGCTCCTACAATGAGCAGTTCTTC. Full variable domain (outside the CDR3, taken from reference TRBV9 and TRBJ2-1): DSGVTQTPKHLITATGQRVTLRCSPRSGDLSVYWYQQSLDQGLQFLIQYYNGEERAKGNILERFSAQQFPDLHSELNLSSLELGDSALYFCASSVIPRSSYNEQFFGPGTRLTVL.

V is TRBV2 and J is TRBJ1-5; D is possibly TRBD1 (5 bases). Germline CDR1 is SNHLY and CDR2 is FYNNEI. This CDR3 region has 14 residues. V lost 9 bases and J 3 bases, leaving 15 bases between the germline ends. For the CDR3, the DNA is TGTGCCAGTAGAGGGGCGGACCTCAATCAGCCCCAGCATTTT. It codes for CASRGADLNQPQHF.

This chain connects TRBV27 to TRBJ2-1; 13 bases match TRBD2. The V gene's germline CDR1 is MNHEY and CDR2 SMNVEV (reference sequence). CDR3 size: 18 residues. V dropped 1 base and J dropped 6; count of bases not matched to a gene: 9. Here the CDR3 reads CASSLFGLAGEGANEQFF. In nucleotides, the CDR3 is TGTGCCAGCAGTTTATTCGGACTAGCGGGAGAGGGAGCCAATGAGCAGTTCTTC.

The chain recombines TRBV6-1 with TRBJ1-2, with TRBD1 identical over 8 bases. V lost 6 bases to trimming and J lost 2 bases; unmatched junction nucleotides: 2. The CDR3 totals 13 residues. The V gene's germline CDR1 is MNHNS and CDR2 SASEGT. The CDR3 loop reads CASRRQGNYGYTF. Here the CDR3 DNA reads TGTGCCAGCAGAAGACAGGGGAACTATGGCTACACCTTC.

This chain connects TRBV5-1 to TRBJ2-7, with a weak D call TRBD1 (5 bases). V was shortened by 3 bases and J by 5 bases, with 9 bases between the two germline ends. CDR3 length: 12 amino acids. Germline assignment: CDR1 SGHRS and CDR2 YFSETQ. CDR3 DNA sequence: TGCGCCAGCAGCTCTAAGGGGAACGAGCAGTACTTC. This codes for CASSSKGNEQYF.

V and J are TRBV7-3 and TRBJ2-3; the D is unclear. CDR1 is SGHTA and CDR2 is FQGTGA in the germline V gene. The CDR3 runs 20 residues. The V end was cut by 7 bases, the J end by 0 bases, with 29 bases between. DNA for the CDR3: TGTGCCAGCATTCCTTACCCTAGAGTACCGACCTTAATTAGCACAGATACGCAGTATTTT. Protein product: CASIPYPRVPTLISTDTQYF.

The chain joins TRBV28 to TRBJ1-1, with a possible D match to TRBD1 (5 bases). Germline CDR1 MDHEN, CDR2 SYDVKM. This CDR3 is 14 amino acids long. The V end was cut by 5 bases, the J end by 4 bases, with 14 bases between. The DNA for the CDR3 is TGTGCCAGCAGTACTCCGGGACTGCCCACTGAAGCTTTCTTT. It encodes CASSTPGLPTEAFF. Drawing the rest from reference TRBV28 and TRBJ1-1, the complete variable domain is DVKVTQSSRYLVKRTGEKVFLECVQDMDHENMFWYRQDPGLGLRLIYFSYDVKMKEKGDIPEGYSVSREKKERFSLILESASTNQTSMYLCASSTPGLPTEAFFGQGTRLTVV.